This TCR beta chain was observed in a study of T-cell memory formation after mild COVID-19. The CDR3 consists of 16 residues. CDR1 is LGHNA and CDR2 is YNFKEQ in the germline V gene. Losses at the gene ends were 4 bases for V and 1 base for J; bases not matched to a gene: 0. Each CDR3 protein gets one entry after TCRdb re-called the 5' RACE reads with MiXCR. The profile shows some 290,000 distinct CDR3 sequences, around 15% of them singletons. The receptor was isolated from a man younger than 35 who had mild COVID-19 (a few samples of this study predate the infection). Cell type and time point are not known. The sample was PBMCs or a T cell subset sorted from them (not recorded which). The rearrangement uses TRBV4-2 and TRBJ2-1, with 14 bases lining up with TRBD2. The CDR3 region is CASSRTSGGSYNEQFF. The DNA for the CDR3 is TGTGCCAGCAGCCGGACTAGCGGGGGGTCCTACAATGAGCAGTTCTTC.